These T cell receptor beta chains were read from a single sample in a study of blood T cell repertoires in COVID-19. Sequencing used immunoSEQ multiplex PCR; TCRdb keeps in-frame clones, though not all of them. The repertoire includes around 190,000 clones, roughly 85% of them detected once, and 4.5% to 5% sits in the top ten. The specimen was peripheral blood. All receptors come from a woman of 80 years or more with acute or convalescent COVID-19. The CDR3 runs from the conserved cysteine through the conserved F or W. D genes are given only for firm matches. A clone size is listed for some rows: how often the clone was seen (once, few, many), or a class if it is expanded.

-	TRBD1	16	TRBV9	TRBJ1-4	TGTGCCAGCAGCGTACGACAGGGGCCAACTAATGAAAAACTGTTTTTT	CASSVRQGPTNEKLFF
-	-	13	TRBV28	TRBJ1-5	TGTGCCAGCAAATTTAGCGAGGGTCAGCCCCAGCATTTT	CASKFSEGQPQHF
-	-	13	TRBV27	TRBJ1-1	TGTGCCAGCAGAACAGGGTGGAACACTGAAGCTTTCTTT	CASRTGWNTEAFF
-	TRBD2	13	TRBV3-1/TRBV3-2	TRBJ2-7	TGTGCCAGCAGCCGGCTAGCGGGAGGCCCTCAGTACTTC	CASSRLAGGPQYF
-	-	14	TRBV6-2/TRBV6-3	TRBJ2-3	TGTGCCAGCAGTTCTAGAAGAACCACAGATACGCAGTATTTT	CASSSRRTTDTQYF
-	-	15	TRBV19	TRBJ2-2	TGTGCCAGTGCCCCTATCAGCGAGAACACCGGGGAGCTGTTTTTT	CASAPISENTGELFF
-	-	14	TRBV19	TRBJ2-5	TGTGCCAGTAGTACCCTGGGTAGCGCAGAGACCCAGTACTTC	CASSTLGSAETQYF
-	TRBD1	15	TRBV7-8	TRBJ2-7	TGTGCCAGCAGCCCTAGGACAGGGCTGGTCTACGAGCAGTACTTC	CASSPRTGLVYEQYF
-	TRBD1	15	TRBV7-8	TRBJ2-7	TGTGCCAGCAGCTCCCGGGACAGTATTATTTACGAGCAGTACTTC	CASSSRDSIIYEQYF
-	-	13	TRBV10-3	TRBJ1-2	TGTGCCATCAGTCGGGGTTCAAACTATGGCTACACCTTC	CAISRGSNYGYTF
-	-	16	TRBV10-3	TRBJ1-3	TGTGCCATCAGTTCCGGGGACCGTCTAGCGCCAAACACCATATATTTT	CAISSGDRLAPNTIYF
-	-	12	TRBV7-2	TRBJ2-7	TGTGCCAGCAGCCGCCGAGCATCCGAGCAGTACTTC	CASSRRASEQYF
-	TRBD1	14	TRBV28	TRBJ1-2	TGTGCCAGCAGTTTGGGGACAGTCCCCTATGGCTACACCTTC	CASSLGTVPYGYTF
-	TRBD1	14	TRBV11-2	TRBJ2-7	TGTGCCAGCAGCGCTACAGGGGGATGGTACGAGCAGTACTTC	CASSATGGWYEQYF
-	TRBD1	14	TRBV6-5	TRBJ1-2	TGTGCCAGCAGAAGACAGGGCGAGGTGCATGGCTACACCTTC	CASRRQGEVHGYTF
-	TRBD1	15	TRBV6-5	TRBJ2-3	TGTGCCAGCAGTTACCGACAGGGTCCCACAGATACGCAGTATTTT	CASSYRQGPTDTQYF
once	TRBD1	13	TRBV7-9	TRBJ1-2	TGTGCCAGCGGGAGGACAGGTCCATATGGCTACACCTTC	CASGRTGPYGYTF
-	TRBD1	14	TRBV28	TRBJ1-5	TGTGCCAGCATCGGACAGGGAGGCAATCAGCCCCAGCATTTT	CASIGQGGNQPQHF
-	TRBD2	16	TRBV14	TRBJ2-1	TGTGCCAGCAGCCAAGAAAAAGCGGGAGAGGTCAATGAGCAGTTCTTC	CASSQEKAGEVNEQFF
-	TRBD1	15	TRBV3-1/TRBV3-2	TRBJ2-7	TGTGCCAGCAGCCAAGGGGGGACAGGTACCTACGAGCAGTACTTC	CASSQGGTGTYEQYF
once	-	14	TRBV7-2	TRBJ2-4	TGTGCCAGCAGCCCGTGGCAGGGCGGAAACATTCAGTACTTC	CASSPWQGGNIQYF
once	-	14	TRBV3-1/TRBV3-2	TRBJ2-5	TGTGCCAGCAGCCAAATTAGGACTGCGGGGACCCAGTACTTC	CASSQIRTAGTQYF
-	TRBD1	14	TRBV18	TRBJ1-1	TGTGCCAGTTTCACCGGGACAGGGAACACTGAAGCTTTCTTT	CASFTGTGNTEAFF
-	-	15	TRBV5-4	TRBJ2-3	TGTGCCAGCAGACCGGGAGAGAGGGCCGGGAATACGCAGTATTTT	CASRPGERAGNTQYF
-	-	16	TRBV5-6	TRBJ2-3	TGTGCCAGCAGCTTGGTCGGTAAGGACAAGAGGGATACGCAGTATTTT	CASSLVGKDKRDTQYF
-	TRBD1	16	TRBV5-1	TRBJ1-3	TGCGCCAGCAGCGTCGGGACAGGGGTACCAGGAAACACCATATATTTT	CASSVGTGVPGNTIYF
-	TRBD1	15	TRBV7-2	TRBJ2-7	TGTGCCAGCAGCGCCAGACAGGGGGGTTCCTACGAGCAGTACTTC	CASSARQGGSYEQYF
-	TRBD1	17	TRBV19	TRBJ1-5	TGTGCCAGTAGTATAGTTCTTGGGACAGGGGGCCTTCAGCCCCAGCATTTT	CASSIVLGTGGLQPQHF
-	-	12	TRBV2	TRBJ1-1	TGTGCCAGCAGTGAGACAGTCGGGTTCGCTTTCTTT	CASSETVGFAFF
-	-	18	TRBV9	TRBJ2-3	TGTGCCAGCAGCGTAGACACCGCCGCCCTAGGTCCCCCAGATACGCAGTATTTT	CASSVDTAALGPPDTQYF
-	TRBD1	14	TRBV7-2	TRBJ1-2	TGTGCCAGCAGCCTAGACAGGGGGTTATATGGCTACACCTTC	CASSLDRGLYGYTF
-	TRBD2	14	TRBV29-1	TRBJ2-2	TGCAGCACTCGGACTAGCGGGATTAGCGGGGAGCTGTTTTTT	CSTRTSGISGELFF
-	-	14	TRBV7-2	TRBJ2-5	TGTGCCAGCAGCTTAGTGCGGCAGGGCGGGACCCAGTACTTC	CASSLVRQGGTQYF
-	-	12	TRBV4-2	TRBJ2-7	TGTGCCAGCAGCCAAGATCGGTACGAGCAGTACTTC	CASSQDRYEQYF
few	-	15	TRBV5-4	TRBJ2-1	TGTGCCAGCAGCTTGGCGGGAACGGGTTACAATGAGCAGTTCTTC	CASSLAGTGYNEQFF
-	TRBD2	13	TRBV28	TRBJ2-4	TGTGCCAGCAGTTTAAGCGGGGCATACATTCAGTACTTC	CASSLSGAYIQYF
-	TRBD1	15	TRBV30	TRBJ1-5	TGTGCCTGGAGTGGAGTAGGGGGCGGTTATCAGCCCCAGCATTTT	CAWSGVGGGYQPQHF
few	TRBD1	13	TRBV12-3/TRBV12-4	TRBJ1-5	TGTGCCAGCAGTCCGGGACAGGGTATCCCCCAGCATTTT	CASSPGQGIPQHF
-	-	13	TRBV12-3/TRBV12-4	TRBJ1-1	TGTGCCAGCAGTTTAGGAGGAAACACTGAAGCTTTCTTT	CASSLGGNTEAFF
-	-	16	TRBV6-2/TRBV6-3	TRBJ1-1	TGTGCCAGCAGTTACCCGCAACAGACATTAAACACTGAAGCTTTCTTT	CASSYPQQTLNTEAFF
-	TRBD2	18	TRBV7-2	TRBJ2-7	TGTGCCAGCAGCTTTCTAGCGGGAGCTCCCTTCAACTCGTACGAGCAGTACTTC	CASSFLAGAPFNSYEQYF